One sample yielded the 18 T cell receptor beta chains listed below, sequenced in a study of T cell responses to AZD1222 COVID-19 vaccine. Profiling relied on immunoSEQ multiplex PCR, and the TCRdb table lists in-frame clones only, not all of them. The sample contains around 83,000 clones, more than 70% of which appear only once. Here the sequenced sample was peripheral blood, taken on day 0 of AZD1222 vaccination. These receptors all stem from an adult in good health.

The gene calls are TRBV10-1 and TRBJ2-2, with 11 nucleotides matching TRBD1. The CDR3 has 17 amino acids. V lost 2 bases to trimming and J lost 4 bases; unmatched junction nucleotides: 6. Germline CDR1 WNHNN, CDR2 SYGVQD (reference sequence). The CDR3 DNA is TGCGCCAGCAGTGAGAGGTCGGGGACAGGGGGCACCGGGGAGCTGTTTTTT. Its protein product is CASSERSGTGGTGELFF.

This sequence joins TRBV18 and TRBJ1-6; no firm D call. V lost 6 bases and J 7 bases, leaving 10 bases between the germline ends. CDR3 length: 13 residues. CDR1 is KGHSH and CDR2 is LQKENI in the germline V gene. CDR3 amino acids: CASSTTQNSPLHF. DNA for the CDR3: TGTGCCAGCTCGACGACCCAAAATTCACCCCTCCACTTT. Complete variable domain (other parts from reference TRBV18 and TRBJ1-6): NAGVMQNPRHLVRRRGQEARLRCSPMKGHSHVYWYRQLPEEGLKFMVYLQKENIIDESGMPKERFSAEFPKEGPSILRIQQVVRGDSAAYFCASSTTQNSPLHFGNGTRLTVT.

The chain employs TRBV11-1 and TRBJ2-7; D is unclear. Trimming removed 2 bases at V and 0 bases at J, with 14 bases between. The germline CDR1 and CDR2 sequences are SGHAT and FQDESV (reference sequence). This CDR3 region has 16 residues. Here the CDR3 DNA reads TGTGCCAGCAGCTTACTAGGAAACAAATTCTCCTACGAGCAGTACTTC. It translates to CASSLLGNKFSYEQYF. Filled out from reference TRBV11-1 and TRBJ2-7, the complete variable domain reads EAEVAQSPRYKITEKSQAVAFWCDPISGHATLYWYRQILGQGPELLVQFQDESVVDDSQLPKDRFSAERLKGVDSTLKIQPAELGDSAMYLCASSLLGNKFSYEQYFGPGTRLTVT.

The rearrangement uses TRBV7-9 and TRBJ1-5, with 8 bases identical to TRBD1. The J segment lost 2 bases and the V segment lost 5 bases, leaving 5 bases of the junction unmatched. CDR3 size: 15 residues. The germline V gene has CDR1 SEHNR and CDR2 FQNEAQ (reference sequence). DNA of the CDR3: TGTGCCAGCAGCGGCCAGGGGGCCCGCAATCAGCCCCAGCATTTT. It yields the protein CASSGQGARNQPQHF.

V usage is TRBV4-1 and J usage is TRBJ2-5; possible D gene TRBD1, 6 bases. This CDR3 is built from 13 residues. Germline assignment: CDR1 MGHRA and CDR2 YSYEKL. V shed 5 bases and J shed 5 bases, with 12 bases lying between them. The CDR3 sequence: CASSNKRGETQYF. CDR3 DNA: TGCGCCAGCAGCAATAAAAGGGGGGAGACCCAGTACTTC.

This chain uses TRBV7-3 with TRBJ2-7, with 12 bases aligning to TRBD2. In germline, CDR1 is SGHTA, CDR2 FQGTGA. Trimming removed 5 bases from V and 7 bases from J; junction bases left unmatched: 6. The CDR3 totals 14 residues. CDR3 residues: CASSQTSGGREQYF. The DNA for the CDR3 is TGTGCCAGCAGCCAAACTAGCGGGGGGCGGGAGCAGTACTTC.

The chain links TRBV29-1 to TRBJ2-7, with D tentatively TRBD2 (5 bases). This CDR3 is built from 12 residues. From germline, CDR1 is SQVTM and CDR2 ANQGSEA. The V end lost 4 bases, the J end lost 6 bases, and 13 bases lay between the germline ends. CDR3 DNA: TGCAGCGTTGGCTCGAATCGGGGCGAGCAGTACTTC. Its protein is CSVGSNRGEQYF.

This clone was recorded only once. CDR3 amino acids: CASILAGGTEAFF. The CDR3 bases are TGTGCCAGCATCCTCGCGGGGGGTACTGAAGCTTTCTTT. The chain links TRBV11-2 to TRBJ1-1, with D perhaps matching TRBD1 (5 bases). The CDR3 extends over 13 amino acids. Germline CDR1 SGHAT, CDR2 FQNNGV. With 7 bases removed from V and 5 bases from J, the gap between germline ends came to 14 bases.

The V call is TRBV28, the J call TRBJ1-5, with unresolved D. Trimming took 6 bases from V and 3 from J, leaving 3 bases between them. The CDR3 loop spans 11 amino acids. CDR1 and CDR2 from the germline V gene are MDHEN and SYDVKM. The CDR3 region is CASSDNQPQHF. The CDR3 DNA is TGTGCCAGCAGCGACAATCAGCCCCAGCATTTT.

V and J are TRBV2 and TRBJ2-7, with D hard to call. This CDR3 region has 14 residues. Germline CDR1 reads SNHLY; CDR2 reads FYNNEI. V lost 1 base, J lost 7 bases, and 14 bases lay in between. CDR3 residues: CASSEVGPSQEQYF. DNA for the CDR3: TGTGCCAGCAGTGAAGTAGGGCCGAGCCAAGAGCAGTACTTC.

CDR3 amino acids: CATHRPEFWIYEQYF. CDR3 sequence (DNA): TGTGCCACCCACCGACCCGAATTTTGGATATACGAGCAGTACTTC. The J gene is TRBJ2-7, the V gene TRBV4-2; no reliable D call. The V gene lost 10 bases and the J gene lost 4 bases, with 23 bases spanning the gap. The germline V gene has CDR1 LGHNA and CDR2 YNFKEQ. The CDR3 is made up of 15 amino acids.

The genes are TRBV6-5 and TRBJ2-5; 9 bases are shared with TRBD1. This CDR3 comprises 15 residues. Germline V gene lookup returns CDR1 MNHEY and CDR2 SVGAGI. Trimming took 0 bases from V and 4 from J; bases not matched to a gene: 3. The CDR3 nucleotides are TGTGCCAGCAGTTACTCCCAGACAGGGGGAGAGACCCAGTACTTC. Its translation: CASSYSQTGGETQYF.

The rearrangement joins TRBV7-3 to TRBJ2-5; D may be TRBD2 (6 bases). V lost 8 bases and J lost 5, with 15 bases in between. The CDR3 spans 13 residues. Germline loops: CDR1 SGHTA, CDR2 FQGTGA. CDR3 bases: TGTGCCAGCGCGAGTGGAGGGAGGGAGACCCAGTACTTC. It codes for CASASGGRETQYF.

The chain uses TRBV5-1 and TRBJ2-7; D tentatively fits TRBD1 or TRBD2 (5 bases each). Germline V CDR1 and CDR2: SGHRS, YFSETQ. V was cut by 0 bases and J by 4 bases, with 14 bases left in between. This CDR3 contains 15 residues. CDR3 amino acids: CASSLVGDLSYEQYF. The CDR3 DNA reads TGCGCCAGCAGCTTGGTAGGGGACCTTTCATACGAGCAGTACTTC.

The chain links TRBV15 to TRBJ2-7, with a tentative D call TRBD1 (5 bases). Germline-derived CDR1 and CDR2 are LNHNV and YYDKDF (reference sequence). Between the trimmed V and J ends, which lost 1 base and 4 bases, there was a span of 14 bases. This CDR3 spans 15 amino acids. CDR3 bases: TGTGCCACCAGCAGAGGAGGACCTGCAGGGTACGAGCAGTACTTC. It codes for CATSRGGPAGYEQYF.

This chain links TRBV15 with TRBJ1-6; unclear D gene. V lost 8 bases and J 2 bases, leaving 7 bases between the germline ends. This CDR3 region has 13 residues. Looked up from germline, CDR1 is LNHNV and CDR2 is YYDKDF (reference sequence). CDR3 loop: CATESAYNSPLHF. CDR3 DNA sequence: TGTGCCACCGAGAGTGCCTATAATTCACCCCTCCACTTT.

The CDR3 region is CASTQTSTGRSGNTIYF. CDR3 DNA: TGTGCCAGCACTCAGACATCGACAGGCCGCTCTGGAAACACCATATATTTT. This chain connects TRBV25-1 to TRBJ1-3; D is possibly TRBD1 (6 bases). The V end lost 7 bases, the J end lost 0 bases, and 19 bases lay between the germline ends. CDR1 and CDR2 from the germline V gene are MGHDK and SYGVNS. This CDR3 has 17 amino acids.

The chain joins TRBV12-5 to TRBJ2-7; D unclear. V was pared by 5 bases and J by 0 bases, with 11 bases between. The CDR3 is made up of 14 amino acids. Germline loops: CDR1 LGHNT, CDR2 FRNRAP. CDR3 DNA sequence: TGTGCTAGTGGTACGGGCCTTAGCTCCTACGAGCAGTACTTC. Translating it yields CASGTGLSSYEQYF.